This entry lists 6 T cell receptor beta chains sequenced from one sample in a study of cytomegalovirus exposure and HLA in healthy donors. PCR amplification relied on 60 Vbeta primers (plus 13 Jbeta primers). TCRdb's copy holds only in-frame clones and misses some; the assay was immunoSEQ multiplex PCR. The sample records 85,000 to 100,000 clones, over 65% being singletons. The sample was PBMCs. All receptors derive from a middle-aged man in good health and CMV-seronegative.

J is TRBJ2-6 and V is TRBV5-4, with D perhaps matching TRBD2 (6 bases). This CDR3 spans 15 amino acids. The germline V and J ends were trimmed by 6 bases and 9 bases, with 19 bases remaining between them. CDR1 and CDR2 (germline): SGHNT, YYREEE (reference sequence). CDR3 coding DNA: TGTGCCAGCACCGTGGGGGGAGTCGTTGGCAACGTCCTGACTTTC. This codes for CASTVGGVVGNVLTF.

V usage is TRBV9 and J usage is TRBJ2-1, with D unresolved. Germline V gene data show CDR1 as SGDLS and CDR2 as YYNGEE. V was pared by 0 bases and J by 7 bases, with 8 bases between. The CDR3 consists of 13 residues. CDR3 loop: CASSVAQNNEQFF. The CDR3 bases are TGTGCCAGCAGCGTAGCGCAGAATAATGAGCAGTTCTTC.

The sample holds one count of this clone. J is TRBJ2-5 and V is TRBV6-1, with D perhaps matching TRBD1 (5 bases). Trimming took 7 bases from V and 5 from J, leaving 11 bases between them. The CDR3 covers 12 residues. Germline V gene data show CDR1 as MNHNS and CDR2 as SASEGT. This chain's CDR3 is CASTQGGETQYF. As DNA, the CDR3 is TGTGCCAGCACTCAGGGTGGCGAGACCCAGTACTTC.

The J gene is TRBJ1-4, the V gene TRBV5-1; 9 bases line up with TRBD1. Losses at the gene ends were 4 bases for V and 4 bases for J; bases not matched to a gene: 5. CDR1 is SGHRS and CDR2 is YFSETQ in the germline V gene. The CDR3 extends over 15 amino acids. In DNA form, the CDR3 reads TGCGCCAGCAGCAGTAGGACAGGGGTTAATGAAAAACTGTTTTTT. It is translated as CASSSRTGVNEKLFF.

V usage is TRBV28 and J usage is TRBJ1-2; 7 nucleotides match TRBD1. Unmatched junction bases numbered 9, after V lost 6 bases and J lost 5 bases. The CDR3 sequence is 14 residues long. The germline gives CDR1 MDHEN, CDR2 SYDVKM. CDR3 bases: TGTGCCAGCAGCCCGGGACAGCTAATTTATGGCTACACCTTC. It translates to CASSPGQLIYGYTF.

The V call is TRBV14, the J call TRBJ1-2; no clear D. CDR3 length equals 12 residues. V shed 3 bases and J shed 4 bases, with 6 bases lying between them. Germline CDR1 is SGHDN and CDR2 is FVKESK. CDR3 DNA sequence: TGTGCCAGCAGCCATTTATCCTATGGCTACACCTTC. Translating gives CASSHLSYGYTF.